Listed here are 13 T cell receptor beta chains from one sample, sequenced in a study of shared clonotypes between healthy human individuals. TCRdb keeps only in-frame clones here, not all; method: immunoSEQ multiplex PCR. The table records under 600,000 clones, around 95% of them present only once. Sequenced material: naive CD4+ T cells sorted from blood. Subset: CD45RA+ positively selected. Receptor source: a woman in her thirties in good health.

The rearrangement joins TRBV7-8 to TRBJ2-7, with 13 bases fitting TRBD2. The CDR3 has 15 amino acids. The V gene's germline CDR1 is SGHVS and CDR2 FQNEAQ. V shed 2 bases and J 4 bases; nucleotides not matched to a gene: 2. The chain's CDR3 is CASSLRTSGSYEQYF. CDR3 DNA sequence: TGTGCCAGCAGCTTAAGGACTAGCGGGAGTTACGAGCAGTACTTC.

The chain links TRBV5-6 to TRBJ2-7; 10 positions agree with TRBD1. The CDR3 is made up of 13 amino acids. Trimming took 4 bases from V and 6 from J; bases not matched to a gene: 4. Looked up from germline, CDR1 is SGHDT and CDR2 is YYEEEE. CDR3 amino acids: CASSLTGGREQYF. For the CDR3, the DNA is TGTGCCAGCAGCCTGACAGGGGGCCGCGAGCAGTACTTC.

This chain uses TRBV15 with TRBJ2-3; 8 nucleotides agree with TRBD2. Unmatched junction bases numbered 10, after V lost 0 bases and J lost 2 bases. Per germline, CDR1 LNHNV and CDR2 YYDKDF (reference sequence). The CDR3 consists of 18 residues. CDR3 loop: CATSRDGGRLGHTDTQYF. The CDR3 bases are TGTGCCACCAGCAGAGATGGCGGGAGGCTTGGGCACACAGATACGCAGTATTTT.

As DNA, the CDR3 is TGTGCCAGCAGCTCTAGCGGGATAGACGGTGAGCAGTTCTTC. Translation gives CASSSSGIDGEQFF. The V and J genes are TRBV7-3 and TRBJ2-1; 9 nucleotides align to TRBD2. The CDR3 covers 14 residues. V lost 4 bases, J lost 9 bases, and 7 bases stayed unmatched. Germline V CDR1 and CDR2: SGHTA, FQGTGA.

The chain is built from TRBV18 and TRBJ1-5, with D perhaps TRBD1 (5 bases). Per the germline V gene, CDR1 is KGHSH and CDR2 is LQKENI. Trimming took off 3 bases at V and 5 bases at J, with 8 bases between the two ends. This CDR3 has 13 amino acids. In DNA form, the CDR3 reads TGTGCCAGCTCACCCCAGGGCGATCAGCCCCAGCATTTT. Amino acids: CASSPQGDQPQHF.

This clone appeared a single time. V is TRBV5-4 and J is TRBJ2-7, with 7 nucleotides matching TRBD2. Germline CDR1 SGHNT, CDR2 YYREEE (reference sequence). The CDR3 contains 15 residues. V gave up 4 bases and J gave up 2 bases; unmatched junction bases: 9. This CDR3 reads CASSAKPGTTYEQYF. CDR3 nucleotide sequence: TGTGCCAGCAGCGCGAAACCCGGGACTACCTACGAGCAGTACTTC. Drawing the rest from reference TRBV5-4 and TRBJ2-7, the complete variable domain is ETGVTQSPTHLIKTRGQQVTLRCSSQSGHNTVSWYQQALGQGPQFIFQYYREEENGRGNFPPRFSGLQFPNYSSELNVNALELDDSALYLCASSAKPGTTYEQYFGPGTRLTVT.

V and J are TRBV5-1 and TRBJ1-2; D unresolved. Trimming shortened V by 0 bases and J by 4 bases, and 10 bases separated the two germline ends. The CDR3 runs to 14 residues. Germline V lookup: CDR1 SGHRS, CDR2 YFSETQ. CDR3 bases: TGCGCCAGCAGCTTGGCCCCGAGTTTCTATGGCTACACCTTC. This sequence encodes CASSLAPSFYGYTF.

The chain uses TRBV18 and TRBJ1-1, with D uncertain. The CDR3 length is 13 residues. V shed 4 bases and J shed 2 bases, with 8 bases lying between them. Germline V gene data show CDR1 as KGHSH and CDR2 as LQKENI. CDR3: CASSLGSNTEAFF. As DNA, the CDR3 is TGTGCCAGCTCACTCGGGAGCAACACTGAAGCTTTCTTT.

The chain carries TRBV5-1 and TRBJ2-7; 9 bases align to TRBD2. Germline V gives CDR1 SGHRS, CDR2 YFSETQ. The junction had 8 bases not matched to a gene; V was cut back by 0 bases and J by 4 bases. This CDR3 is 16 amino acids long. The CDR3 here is CASSLVGGRATYEQYF. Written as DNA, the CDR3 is TGCGCCAGCAGCTTGGTCGGCGGGAGGGCCACATACGAGCAGTACTTC.

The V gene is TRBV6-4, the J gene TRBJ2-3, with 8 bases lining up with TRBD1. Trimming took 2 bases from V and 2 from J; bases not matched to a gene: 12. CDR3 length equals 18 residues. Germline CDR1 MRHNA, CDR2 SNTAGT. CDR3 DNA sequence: TGTGCCAGCAGTGACAACTATAATCACAGGGGGGCCACAGATACGCAGTATTTT. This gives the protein CASSDNYNHRGATDTQYF.

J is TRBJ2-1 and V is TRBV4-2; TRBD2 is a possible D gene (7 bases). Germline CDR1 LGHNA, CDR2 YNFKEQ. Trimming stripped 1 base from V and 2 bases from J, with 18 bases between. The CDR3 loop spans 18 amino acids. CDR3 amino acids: CASSQVQGGSGTYNEQFF. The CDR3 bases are TGTGCCAGCAGCCAAGTACAGGGAGGGAGCGGTACCTACAATGAGCAGTTCTTC.

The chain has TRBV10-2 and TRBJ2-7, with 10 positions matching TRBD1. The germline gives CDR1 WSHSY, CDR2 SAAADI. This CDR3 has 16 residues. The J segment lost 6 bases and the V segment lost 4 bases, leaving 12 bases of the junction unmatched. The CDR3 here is CASSGTAGTGAGEQYF. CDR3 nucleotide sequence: TGCGCCAGCAGTGGGACGGCCGGGACAGGGGCCGGCGAGCAGTACTTC.

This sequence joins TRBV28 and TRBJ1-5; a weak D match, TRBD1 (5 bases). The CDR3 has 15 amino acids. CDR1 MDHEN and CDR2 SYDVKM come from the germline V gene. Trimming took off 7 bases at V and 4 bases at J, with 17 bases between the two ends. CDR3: CASNRDSIANQPQHF. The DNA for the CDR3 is TGTGCCAGCAACAGAGACAGTATAGCAAATCAGCCCCAGCATTTT.